These 4 T cell receptor beta chains share one sample of origin, sequenced in a study of CD8 T cells in Susac syndrome. Reverse transcription used about 0.45 to 1 ug RNA and random hexamers. TCRdb reanalysed the immunoSEQ multiplex PCR reads using MiXCR and keeps one entry per CDR3 protein. The data show about 250,000 distinct CDR3 sequences, around 93% seen once. Specimen: CD4+ T cells from PBMCs. The receptor source for this set is a human donor with multiple sclerosis.

The chain is built from TRBV28 and TRBJ2-5, with 9 bases matching TRBD1. V shed 5 bases and J 0 bases; nucleotides not matched to a gene: 7. Germline loops: CDR1 MDHEN, CDR2 SYDVKM. CDR3 length: 16 residues. The CDR3 coding sequence is TGTGCCAGCAGTGGCCGGGACAGGGAGTACCAAGAGACCCAGTACTTC. Translation gives CASSGRDREYQETQYF.

The J gene is TRBJ1-3, the V gene TRBV30, with 9 bases lining up with TRBD1. From germline, CDR1 is GTSNPN and CDR2 SVGIG (reference sequence). This CDR3 contains 15 residues. Losses at the gene ends were 3 bases for V and 1 base for J; bases not matched to a gene: 4. The CDR3 DNA sequence: TGTGCCTGGAGGGGACAGGGTCCGTCTGGAAACACCATATATTTT. This sequence encodes CAWRGQGPSGNTIYF.

The chain recombines TRBV27 with TRBJ1-5; D call uncertain. This CDR3 has 14 amino acids. Germline V gene lookup returns CDR1 MNHEY and CDR2 SMNVEV (reference sequence). Trimming took 6 bases from V and 2 from J, leaving 11 bases between them. CDR3 residues: CASRTSRGNQPQHF. In DNA form, the CDR3 reads TGTGCCAGCAGGACCTCGAGGGGCAATCAGCCCCAGCATTTT.

The chain combines TRBV20-1 with TRBJ2-4; TRBD1 aligns across 8 bases. The V and J ends lost 3 bases and 7 bases, in that order; junction bases with no gene match: 5. Germline-derived CDR1 and CDR2 are DFQATT and SNEGSKA (reference sequence). This CDR3 region has 13 residues. CDR3 DNA sequence: TGCAGTGCTAGCGGGACAGGAGGGAACATTCAGTACTTC. Translation: CSASGTGGNIQYF.